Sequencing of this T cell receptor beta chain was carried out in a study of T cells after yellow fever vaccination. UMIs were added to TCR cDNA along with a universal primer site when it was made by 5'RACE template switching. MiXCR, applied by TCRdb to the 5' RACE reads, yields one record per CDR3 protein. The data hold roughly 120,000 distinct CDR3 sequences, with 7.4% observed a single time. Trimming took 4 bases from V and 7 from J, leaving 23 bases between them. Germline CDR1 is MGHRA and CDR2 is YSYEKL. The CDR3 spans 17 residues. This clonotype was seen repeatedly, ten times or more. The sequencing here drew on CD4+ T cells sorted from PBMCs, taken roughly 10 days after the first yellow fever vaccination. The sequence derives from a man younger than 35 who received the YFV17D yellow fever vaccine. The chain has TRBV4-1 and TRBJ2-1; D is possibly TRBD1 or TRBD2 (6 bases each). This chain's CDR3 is CASSPDLGAAGRNEQFF. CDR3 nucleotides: TGCGCCAGCAGCCCAGACCTGGGGGCAGCGGGTAGGAATGAGCAGTTCTTC.